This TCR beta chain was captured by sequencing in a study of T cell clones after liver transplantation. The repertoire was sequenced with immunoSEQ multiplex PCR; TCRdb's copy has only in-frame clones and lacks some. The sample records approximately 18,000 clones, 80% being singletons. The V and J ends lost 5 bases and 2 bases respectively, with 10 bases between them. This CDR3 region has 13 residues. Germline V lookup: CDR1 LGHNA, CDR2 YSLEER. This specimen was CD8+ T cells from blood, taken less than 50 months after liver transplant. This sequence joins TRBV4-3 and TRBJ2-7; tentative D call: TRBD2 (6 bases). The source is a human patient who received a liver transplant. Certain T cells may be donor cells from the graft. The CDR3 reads CASSFRLAYEQYF. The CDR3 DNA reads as TGCGCCAGCAGCTTTCGACTAGCCTACGAGCAGTACTTC.